This T cell receptor (beta chain) comes out of a study of T cell repertoires and leukemia-associated antigens. Points from the study as a whole: V, J, VDJ and CDR3 counts did not differ significantly among groups. Expanded clones' antigen specificity and function were not directly tested.

Concerning this clonotype: No antigen is known for it.

The CDR3 has 16 amino acids. V trimming: 7 bases; J trimming: 4 bases; junction bases outside the gene matches: 14. The germline V gene encodes CDR1 DFQATT and CDR2 SNEGSKA (reference sequence). One entry per CDR3 protein results from TCRdb running MiXCR on the 5' RACE reads. The sample carries more than 12,000 distinct CDR3 sequences, 35% to 45% recorded once. Before use, CD3+ T cells rested overnight in serum-free medium. This TCR was sampled from a female donor in good health. J is TRBJ2-1 and V is TRBV20-1; 9 bases are a match to TRBD1. Sequencing was carried out using CD3+ T cells sorted from blood and cultured. CDR3 sequence (DNA): TGCAGTGTAAGGGGACCGGGACAGGGATCATACAATGAGCAGTTCTTC. It specifies CSVRGPGQGSYNEQFF.